The 31 T cell receptor beta chains below were found in one sample sequenced in a study of T cells after yellow fever vaccination. TCRdb independently ran MiXCR on the 5' RACE reads; one entry per CDR3 protein. The sample shows around 100,000 distinct CDR3 sequences, under 7% of them seen only once. The sample in question was CD8+ T cells sorted from PBMCs, obtained 10 days after the yellow fever booster vaccination. These receptors were collected from a man between 18 and 29 years old who received the YFV17D yellow fever vaccine.

This clonotype has just a few counts. The rearrangement joins TRBV7-9 to TRBJ1-1; TRBD1 matches 7 bases. With V trimmed by 4 bases and J by 1 base, 6 bases remained unmatched. This CDR3 comprises 15 residues. Looked up from germline, CDR1 is SEHNR and CDR2 is FQNEAQ (reference sequence). CDR3 sequence reads: CASSSRQGENTEAFF. For the CDR3, the DNA is TGTGCCAGCAGCTCGCGACAGGGCGAGAACACTGAAGCTTTCTTT. The full variable domain, completed using reference TRBV7-9 and TRBJ1-1, is DTGVSQNPRHKITKRGQNVTFRCDPISEHNRLYWYRQTLGQGPEFLTYFQNEAQLEKSRLLSDRFSAERPKGSFSTLEIQRTEQGDSAMYLCASSSRQGENTEAFFGQGTRLTVV.

This clonotype was observed at least ten times. The chain combines TRBV27 with TRBJ2-3; D unresolved. The CDR3 runs to 14 residues. Trimming removed 5 bases at V and 0 bases at J, with 9 bases between. Germline-derived CDR1 and CDR2 are MNHEY and SMNVEV (reference sequence). The CDR3, as DNA: TGTGCCAGCAGTGTGTGGGCGAGCACAGATACGCAGTATTTT. Amino acid sequence: CASSVWASTDTQYF.

CDR3 coding DNA: TGTGCCAGCAGTGAGAATGTCGGTGCCGCCACTGAAGCTTTCTTT. Its protein product is CASSENVGAATEAFF. The chain carries TRBV6-4 and TRBJ1-1; unclear D gene. The CDR3 has 15 amino acids. Trimming cost V 3 bases and J 4 bases, with 15 bases left between them. The V gene's germline CDR1 is MRHNA and CDR2 SNTAGT.

The genes are TRBV11-2 and TRBJ2-1; TRBD2 matches at 9 bases. Germline V CDR1 and CDR2: SGHAT, FQNNGV. The trim removed 4 bases at V and 9 bases at J, leaving 13 bases unmatched. The CDR3 is made up of 16 amino acids. CDR3: CASSSSAGTSSGEQFF. The CDR3 DNA is TGTGCCAGCAGCTCCTCGGCCGGGACTAGCTCCGGTGAGCAGTTCTTC.

V usage is TRBV29-1 and J usage is TRBJ2-2; a possible D gene is TRBD1 (5 bases). V gave up 4 bases and J gave up 2 bases, with 8 bases separating them. The germline V gene has CDR1 SQVTM and CDR2 ANQGSEA. CDR3 length: 13 amino acids. Here the CDR3 reads CSVVGANTGELFF. The DNA for the CDR3 is TGCAGCGTTGTTGGGGCAAACACCGGGGAGCTGTTTTTT.

This clonotype appeared a few times. The rearrangement uses TRBV6-6 and TRBJ2-3; 8 bases agree with TRBD2. The ends lost 2 bases at V and 0 bases at J; junction bases unmatched: 10. The CDR3 extends over 18 amino acids. In germline, CDR1 is MNHNY, CDR2 SVGAGI (reference sequence). This chain's CDR3 is CASSYTLAGNPSTDTQYF. CDR3 DNA: TGTGCCAGCAGTTACACGCTAGCGGGTAATCCTAGCACAGATACGCAGTATTTT.

The J gene is TRBJ1-6, the V gene TRBV4-1; D gene ambiguous. This CDR3 has 15 amino acids. The germline gives CDR1 MGHRA, CDR2 YSYEKL. V was trimmed by 1 base and J by 5 bases, leaving 9 bases between them. The DNA for the CDR3 is TGCGCCAGCAGCCAAGTACTAACGGATAATTCACCCCTCCACTTT. Protein: CASSQVLTDNSPLHF.

The chain uses TRBV5-1 and TRBJ2-7; D is ambiguous. Trimming removed 4 bases from V and 2 bases from J, with 13 bases in between. This CDR3 is 14 amino acids long. Germline lookup yields CDR1 SGHRS and CDR2 YFSETQ. The chain's CDR3 is CASSGPPRPYEQYV. In DNA, the CDR3 is TGCGCCAGCAGCGGCCCCCCGAGGCCCTACGAGCAGTACGTC.

Only a few counts were recorded for this clonotype. CDR3 sequence reads: CASSGGTSGSTDTQYF. The CDR3 coding sequence is TGTGCCAGCAGCGGCGGGACTAGCGGGAGCACAGATACGCAGTATTTT. This rearrangement joins TRBV7-2 to TRBJ2-3; 12 bases agree with TRBD2. V gave up 5 bases and J gave up 0 bases; unmatched junction bases: 3. The germline V gene encodes CDR1 SGHTA and CDR2 FQGNSA. This CDR3 is built from 16 residues.

This chain joins TRBV7-9 and TRBJ2-5, with D uncertain. V dropped 0 bases and J dropped 5 bases, with 13 bases sitting between them. Germline V gives CDR1 SEHNR, CDR2 FQNEAQ (reference sequence). The CDR3 is 15 amino acids. The CDR3 DNA reads as TGTGCCAGCAGCTTAGCTGGGCTAGACTGGGAGACCCAGTACTTC. Encoded protein: CASSLAGLDWETQYF.

This clonotype was seen ten or more times. V is TRBV6-2 or TRBV6-3 and J is TRBJ2-1, with unresolved D. The CDR3 contains 15 residues. Trimming removed 3 bases at V and 3 bases at J, with 12 bases between. Germline loops: CDR1 MNHEY, CDR2 SVGEGT. The CDR3 region is CASSYSRLVYNEQFF. The CDR3 region has the DNA TGTGCCAGCAGTTATTCCCGGCTAGTCTACAATGAGCAGTTCTTC.

The chain is built from TRBV11-2 and TRBJ2-3; 8 bases map to TRBD2. The CDR3 runs to 13 residues. Germline-derived CDR1 and CDR2 are SGHAT and FQNNGV. Trimming cost V 10 bases and J 1 base; bases outside gene matches: 4. This CDR3 is CATREGGTDTQYF. Written as DNA, the CDR3 is TGTGCCACCCGGGAGGGCGGCACAGATACGCAGTATTTT.

This clonotype was recorded a few times. The chain combines TRBV4-1 with TRBJ2-3; TRBD2 matches 9 bases. V shed 1 base, J shed 2 bases, and the junction held 7 bases outside the gene matches. The CDR3 is made up of 17 amino acids. Per the germline V gene, CDR1 is MGHRA and CDR2 is YSYEKL. The CDR3 spells CASSQVATSGFTDTQYF. The CDR3 DNA reads TGCGCCAGCAGCCAAGTAGCAACTAGCGGGTTCACAGATACGCAGTATTTT.

In this sample, this clonotype turned up many times. V is TRBV10-3 and J is TRBJ2-1; the match to TRBD1 covers 8 bases. The CDR3 contains 13 residues. Looked up from germline, CDR1 is ENHRY and CDR2 is SYGVKD. V shed 6 bases and J 5 bases; nucleotides not matched to a gene: 3. This CDR3 reads CAIRTGANNEQFF. The CDR3 DNA sequence: TGTGCCATCAGGACAGGGGCGAACAATGAGCAGTTCTTC.

The V gene is TRBV20-1, the J gene TRBJ2-5; D could derive from TRBD1 or TRBD2 (6 bases each). In germline, CDR1 is DFQATT, CDR2 SNEGSKA (reference sequence). The germline V and J ends were trimmed by 2 bases and 0 bases, with 19 bases remaining between them. CDR3 length: 17 residues. The CDR3 DNA follows: TGCAGTGCTAGACCACGCCGTGGGGGGCTTAACCAAGAGACCCAGTACTTC. It specifies CSARPRRGGLNQETQYF.

The table lists this clonotype with a few counts. CDR3 sequence (DNA): TGTGCCAGCAGTTACACCCGGGTAGCCAAAAACATTCAGTACTTC. Its translation: CASSYTRVAKNIQYF. The rearrangement joins TRBV6-2 or TRBV6-3 to TRBJ2-4; no clear D. V was trimmed by 2 bases and J by 0 bases, leaving 8 bases between them. Germline CDR1 and CDR2: MNHEY and SVGEGT. CDR3 length: 15 amino acids.

The chain carries TRBV6-5 and TRBJ2-5, with 10 bases fitting TRBD1. The germline V gene encodes CDR1 MNHEY and CDR2 SVGAGI. V lost 6 bases and J lost 5; bases outside the gene matches: 12. This CDR3 region has 16 residues. The chain's CDR3 is CASRPDRGYVVETQYF. Written as DNA, the CDR3 is TGTGCCAGCAGGCCGGACAGGGGGTATGTGGTGGAGACCCAGTACTTC.

The chain is built from TRBV4-1 and TRBJ2-1, with D possibly called TRBD1 or TRBD2 (5 bases each). CDR3 length: 13 amino acids. Germline-derived CDR1 and CDR2 are MGHRA and YSYEKL. V was shortened by 2 bases and J by 8 bases, with 10 bases between the two germline ends. The CDR3 loop is CASSQRDVDEQFF. The CDR3 DNA is TGCGCCAGCAGCCAAAGGGACGTCGATGAGCAGTTCTTC.

This clonotype was picked up a small number of times. The chain carries TRBV5-1 and TRBJ2-2; TRBD1 matches 11 bases. V lost 5 bases and J lost 9; bases outside the gene matches: 9. Germline V lookup: CDR1 SGHRS, CDR2 YFSETQ. The CDR3 covers 15 residues. The DNA of the CDR3 is TGCGCCAGCAGTCCTGGACAGGGGGCTACCCGGGAGCTGTTTTTT. This encodes CASSPGQGATRELFF.

This clonotype was counted between two and nine times. The CDR3 region has the DNA TGTGCCAGCAGCGCAAAAAGGCAAGAGACCCAGTACTTC. Protein product: CASSAKRQETQYF. V and J are TRBV9 and TRBJ2-5, with D unresolved. Trimming cost V 3 bases and J 2 bases, with 8 bases left between them. Germline lookup yields CDR1 SGDLS and CDR2 YYNGEE. The CDR3 loop spans 13 amino acids. The whole variable domain, remainder taken from reference TRBV9 and TRBJ2-5, is DSGVTQTPKHLITATGQRVTLRCSPRSGDLSVYWYQQSLDQGLQFLIQYYNGEERAKGNILERFSAQQFPDLHSELNLSSLELGDSALYFCASSAKRQETQYFGPGTRLLVL.

The CDR3 DNA follows: TGTGCCAGCAGCCTAACGACAAGGGCCCCCGCGGGGGCCAACGTCCTGACTTTC. Amino acid sequence: CASSLTTRAPAGANVLTF. V is TRBV7-9 and J is TRBJ2-6, with D uncertain. The CDR3 totals 18 residues. Trimming removed 5 bases at V and 4 bases at J, with 21 bases between. Germline assignment: CDR1 SEHNR and CDR2 FQNEAQ (reference sequence).

The table lists this clonotype with a few counts. V is TRBV7-9 and J is TRBJ2-7, with D unclear. Trimming left V 0 bases short and J 5 bases short, with 14 bases between. The CDR3 has 15 amino acids. The germline gives CDR1 SEHNR, CDR2 FQNEAQ (reference sequence). The DNA of the CDR3 is TGTGCCAGCAGCTTAGCGCTCGGCGCTGCCAACGAGCAGTACGTC. The encoded protein is CASSLALGAANEQYV.

As DNA, the CDR3 is TGCGCCAGCAGCCAAGGAAGGGGGTGGGTCAATGAGCAGTTCTTC. Translated, it gives CASSQGRGWVNEQFF. The rearrangement uses TRBV4-3 and TRBJ2-1; D is possibly TRBD1 (6 bases). Trimming pared 1 base from V and 6 bases from J, leaving 13 bases between. CDR3 length: 15 amino acids. CDR1 LGHNA and CDR2 YSLEER come from the germline V gene.

This clonotype has a count of ten or more. The rearrangement links TRBV7-6 to TRBJ2-7; D not certain. Looked up from germline, CDR1 is SGHVS and CDR2 is FNYEAQ. Trimming shortened V by 1 base and J by 5 bases, and 9 bases separated the two germline ends. This CDR3 has 13 amino acids. The CDR3: CASSLDLEDEQYF. DNA for the CDR3: TGTGCCAGCAGCTTAGATTTGGAAGACGAGCAGTACTTC.

The V call is TRBV6-5, the J call TRBJ2-3, with D possibly matching TRBD2 (5 bases). Germline V lookup: CDR1 MNHEY, CDR2 SVGAGI. The CDR3 contains 13 residues. The CDR3 DNA reads as TGTGCTGTTACGGAGGCTCTCACAGATACGCAGTATTTT. Protein sequence: CAVTEALTDTQYF.

In this sample, this clonotype turned up a few times. V usage is TRBV7-8 and J usage is TRBJ2-1; 9 positions match TRBD1. The V gene's germline CDR1 is SGHVS and CDR2 FQNEAQ. The V segment lost 5 bases and the J segment 9 bases; nucleotides outside the gene matches: 14. This CDR3 is 16 amino acids long. Here the CDR3 reads CASSAPSGQGETEQFF. The CDR3 bases are TGTGCCAGCAGCGCTCCGTCGGGACAGGGAGAGACTGAGCAGTTCTTC.

The J gene is TRBJ1-5, the V gene TRBV6-2 or TRBV6-3; TRBD1 agrees at 7 bases. After removal of 5 bases from V and 5 bases from J, the junction contained 12 bases not matched to a gene. The CDR3 is 16 residues long. Germline values: CDR1 MNHEY, CDR2 SVGEGT. This chain's CDR3 is CASSTPPRGGDQPQHF. In DNA, the CDR3 is TGTGCCAGCAGTACCCCCCCCAGGGGGGGGGATCAGCCCCAGCATTTT.

This clonotype has only a few counts. The rearrangement joins TRBV7-9 to TRBJ1-2; no firm D call. This CDR3 is built from 16 residues. Trimming removed 5 bases at V and 0 bases at J, with 16 bases between. Looked up from germline, CDR1 is SEHNR and CDR2 is FQNEAQ (reference sequence). DNA of the CDR3: TGTGCCAGCAGCAACCTCTACGCGGAGCCTAACTATGGCTACACCTTC. It specifies CASSNLYAEPNYGYTF.

This clonotype has only a few counts. This chain joins TRBV29-1 and TRBJ2-5, with 10 bases identical to TRBD2. Losses at the gene ends were 0 bases for V and 2 bases for J; bases not matched to a gene: 15. Germline V gives CDR1 SQVTM, CDR2 ANQGSEA. The CDR3 is 19 amino acids. The CDR3 spells CSVEDWRETSGLLQETQYF. CDR3 bases: TGCAGCGTTGAAGATTGGCGCGAGACTAGCGGGTTACTGCAAGAGACCCAGTACTTC.

The CDR3 DNA reads TGTGCCAGCAGTTACTCTTACCAGCGGGGTTACAATGAGCAGTTCTTC. This encodes CASSYSYQRGYNEQFF. The chain recombines TRBV6-2 or TRBV6-3 with TRBJ2-1, with 7 bases that match TRBD2. V was pared by 0 bases and J by 4 bases, with 6 bases of the junction left unmatched. Germline CDR1 and CDR2: MNHEY and SVGEGT. The CDR3 has 16 amino acids.

This clonotype was counted many times. The chain employs TRBV6-2 or TRBV6-3 and TRBJ2-7; 8 nucleotides agree with TRBD1. Germline CDR1 MNHEY, CDR2 SVGEGT. With 0 bases clipped from V and 3 bases from J, the junction kept 4 bases outside the gene matches. This CDR3 comprises 15 residues. The CDR3 region is CASSYSTGEFYEQYV. DNA for the CDR3: TGTGCCAGCAGTTACTCGACAGGGGAGTTCTACGAGCAGTACGTC.